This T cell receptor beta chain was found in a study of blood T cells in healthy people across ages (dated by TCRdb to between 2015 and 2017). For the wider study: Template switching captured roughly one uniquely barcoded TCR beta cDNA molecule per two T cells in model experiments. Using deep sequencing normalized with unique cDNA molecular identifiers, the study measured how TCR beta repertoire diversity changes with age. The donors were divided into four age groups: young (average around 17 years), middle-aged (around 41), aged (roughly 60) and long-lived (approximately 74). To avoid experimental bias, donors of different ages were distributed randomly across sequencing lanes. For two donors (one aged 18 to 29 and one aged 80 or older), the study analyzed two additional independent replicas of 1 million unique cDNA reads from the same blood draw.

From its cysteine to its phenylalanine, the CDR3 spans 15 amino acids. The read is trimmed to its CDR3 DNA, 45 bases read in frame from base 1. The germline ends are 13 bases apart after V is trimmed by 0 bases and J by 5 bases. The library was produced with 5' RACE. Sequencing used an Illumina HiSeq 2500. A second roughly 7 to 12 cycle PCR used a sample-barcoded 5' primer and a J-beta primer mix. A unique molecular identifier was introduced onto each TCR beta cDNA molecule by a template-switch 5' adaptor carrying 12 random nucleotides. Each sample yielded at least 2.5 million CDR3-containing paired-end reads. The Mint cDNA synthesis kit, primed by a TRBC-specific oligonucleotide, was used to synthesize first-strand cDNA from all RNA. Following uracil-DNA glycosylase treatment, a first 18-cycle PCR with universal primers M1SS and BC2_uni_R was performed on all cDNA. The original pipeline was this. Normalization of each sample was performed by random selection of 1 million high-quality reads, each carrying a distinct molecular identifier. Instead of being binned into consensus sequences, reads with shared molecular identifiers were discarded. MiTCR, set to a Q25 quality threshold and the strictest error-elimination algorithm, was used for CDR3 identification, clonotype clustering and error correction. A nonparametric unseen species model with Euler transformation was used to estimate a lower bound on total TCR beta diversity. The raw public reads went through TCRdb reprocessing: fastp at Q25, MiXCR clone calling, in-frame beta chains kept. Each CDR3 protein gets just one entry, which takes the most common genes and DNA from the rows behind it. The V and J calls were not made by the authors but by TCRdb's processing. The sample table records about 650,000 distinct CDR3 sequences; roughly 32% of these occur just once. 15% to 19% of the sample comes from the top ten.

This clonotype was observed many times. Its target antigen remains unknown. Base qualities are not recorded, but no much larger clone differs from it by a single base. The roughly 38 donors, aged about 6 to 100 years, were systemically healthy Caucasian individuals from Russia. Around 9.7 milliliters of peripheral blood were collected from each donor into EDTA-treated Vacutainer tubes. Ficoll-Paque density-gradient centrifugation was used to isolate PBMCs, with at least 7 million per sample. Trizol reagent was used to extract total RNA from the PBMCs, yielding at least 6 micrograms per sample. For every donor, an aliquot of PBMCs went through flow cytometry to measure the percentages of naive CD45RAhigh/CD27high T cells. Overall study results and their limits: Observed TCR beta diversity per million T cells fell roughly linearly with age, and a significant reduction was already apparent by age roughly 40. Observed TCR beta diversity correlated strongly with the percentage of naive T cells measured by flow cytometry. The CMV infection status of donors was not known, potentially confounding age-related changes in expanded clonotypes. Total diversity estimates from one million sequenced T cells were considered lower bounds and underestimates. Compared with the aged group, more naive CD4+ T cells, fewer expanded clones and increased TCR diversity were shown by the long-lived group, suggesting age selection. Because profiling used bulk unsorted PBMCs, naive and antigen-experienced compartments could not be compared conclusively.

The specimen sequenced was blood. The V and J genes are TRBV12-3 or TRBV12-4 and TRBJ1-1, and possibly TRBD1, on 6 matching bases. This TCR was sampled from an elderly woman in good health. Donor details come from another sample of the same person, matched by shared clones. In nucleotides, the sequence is TGTGCCAGCAGTTTAGCGCTAGGGGGACGGACTGAAGCTTTCTTT. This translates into CASSLALGGRTEAFF.